These T cell receptor beta chains were read from a single sample in a study of shared T cell receptors in the human thymus. Only in-frame clones appear in the TCRdb table, and some are missing; sequencing was by immunoSEQ multiplex PCR. The data show approximately 580,000 clones, about 80% seen once. This same sample was also taken into another study, of human thymus T cells.

Sequenced input: thymocytes. These receptors originate from a boy younger than two with a congenital heart defect. Each CDR3 is given with its conserved first and last residue. D genes are given only for firm matches. The size of a clone is reported for some rows only, either as once, few or many, or as a class for expanded clones.

clone_size j_call cdr3_length d_call v_call cdr3_aa cdr3_nt
. TRBJ2-3 12 . TRBV29-1 CSVPQGLDTQYF TGCAGCGTTCCTCAGGGACTCGATACGCAGTATTTT
. TRBJ2-7 17 TRBD2 TRBV7-9 CASRRGLAGDYTYEQYF TGTGCCAGCAGACGGGGACTAGCGGGAGATTATACCTACGAGCAGTACTTC
. TRBJ1-1 16 . TRBV27 CASSLVAGAWDTEAFF TGTGCCAGCAGTTTAGTTGCGGGGGCGTGGGACACTGAAGCTTTCTTT
few TRBJ1-3 17 . TRBV11-3 CASSLAGRISSGNTIYF TGTGCCAGCAGCTTAGCCGGCAGGATAAGCTCTGGAAACACCATATATTTT
. TRBJ2-2 15 . TRBV6-5 CASRLPPGETGELFF TGTGCCAGCAGACTCCCGCCAGGGGAAACCGGGGAGCTGTTTTTT
. TRBJ2-5 15 TRBD2 TRBV5-1 CASSLASGRSETQYF TGCGCCAGCAGCTTGGCTAGCGGGAGGTCGGAGACCCAGTACTTC
. TRBJ2-2 19 TRBD2 TRBV28 CASRNANRLAGGPTGELFF TGTGCCAGCAGGAACGCAAACCGACTAGCGGGAGGACCCACCGGGGAGCTGTTTTTT
. TRBJ2-7 16 . TRBV4-1 CASSQLRTNEAYEQYF TGCGCCAGCAGCCAACTAAGGACTAACGAGGCCTACGAGCAGTACTTC
. TRBJ2-7 14 . TRBV6-1 CASSEGVSSGEQYF TGTGCCAGCAGTGAAGGCGTCAGCTCGGGGGAGCAGTACTTC
. TRBJ2-1 15 TRBD2 TRBV6-1 CASIKGGLGTGWEFF TGTGCCAGCATCAAGGGGGGACTAGGGACCGGGTGGGAGTTCTTC
. TRBJ2-3 14 TRBD2 TRBV9 CASSLPGGTDTQYF TGTGCCAGCAGTCTCCCGGGAGGTACAGATACGCAGTATTTT
. TRBJ1-5 19 TRBD1 TRBV2 CASSPVGRDSLPSNQPQHF TGTGCCAGCAGCCCGGTGGGCCGGGACAGCCTCCCTAGCAATCAGCCCCAGCATTTT
. TRBJ1-2 14 TRBD1 TRBV5-1 CASSPGTGVPGYTF TGCGCCAGCAGCCCCGGGACAGGGGTTCCTGGCTACACCTTC
. TRBJ2-7 12 . TRBV5-1 CASSLFHYEQYF TGCGCCAGCAGCTTGTTTCACTACGAGCAGTACTTC
. TRBJ2-7 11 . TRBV6-1 CASRAMYEQYF TGTGCCAGCAGGGCAATGTACGAGCAGTACTTC
. TRBJ2-1 16 . TRBV9 CASSVGGGSLYNEQFF TGTGCCAGCAGCGTAGGAGGTGGGAGTTTATACAATGAGCAGTTCTTC
. TRBJ2-7 15 TRBD1 TRBV27 CASSFSTGKLYEQYF TGTGCCAGCAGTTTCTCGACAGGGAAGTTGTACGAGCAGTACTTC
. TRBJ2-7 16 . TRBV11-2 CASSPTRGRINYEQYF TGTGCCAGCAGCCCAACCCGGGGGAGGATCAACTACGAGCAGTACTTC
. TRBJ2-3 17 TRBD2 TRBV5-4 CASSGTHSGRLPDTQYF TGTGCCAGCAGCGGGACCCATAGCGGGAGATTACCAGATACGCAGTATTTT
. TRBJ1-2 15 TRBD1 TRBV28 CASRGRGPGSYGYTF TGTGCCAGCAGGGGAAGGGGGCCTGGAAGCTATGGCTACACCTTC
. TRBJ2-7 12 . TRBV15 CATGVLLYEQYF TGTGCCACCGGAGTCCTTCTATACGAGCAGTACTTC
. TRBJ2-5 13 . TRBV29-1 CSAGGAKRETQYF TGCAGCGCCGGAGGGGCTAAAAGAGAGACCCAGTACTTC
once TRBJ2-1 14 . TRBV11-2 CASSLIYSYNEQFF TGTGCCAGCAGCTTAATTTACTCCTACAATGAGCAGTTCTTC
. TRBJ1-5 14 . TRBV28 CASQTGGRNQPQHF TGTGCCTCCCAAACGGGGGGGCGCAATCAGCCCCAGCATTTT
once TRBJ2-3 17 TRBD2 TRBV19 CASSIGGRARGTDTQYF TGTGCCAGTAGTATTGGCGGGAGGGCCAGGGGCACAGATACGCAGTATTTT
. TRBJ2-7 12 TRBD1 TRBV28 CASWTGGNEQYF TGTGCCAGCTGGACAGGGGGCAACGAGCAGTACTTC
. TRBJ2-1 14 TRBD2 TRBV29-1 CSVGSSGRANEQFF TGCAGCGTTGGTTCTAGCGGGAGGGCCAATGAGCAGTTCTTC
few TRBJ2-7 12 TRBD1 TRBV27 CASRDRDYEQYF TGTGCCAGCAGGGACAGGGACTACGAGCAGTACTTC
. TRBJ2-3 19 TRBD2 TRBV28 CASSLRAGTSGRAKDTQYF TGTGCCAGCAGTTTAAGAGCCGGGACTAGCGGGAGGGCCAAAGATACGCAGTATTTT
. TRBJ2-1 19 TRBD2 TRBV7-9 CASIPTGTRGKRGIHEQFF TGTGCCAGCATCCCGACCGGGACTAGGGGGAAGCGGGGGATCCATGAGCAGTTCTTC
. TRBJ2-7 16 TRBD2 TRBV10-1 CASSESSGRDPYEQYF TGCGCCAGCAGTGAGTCTAGCGGGAGGGATCCCTACGAGCAGTACTTC
. TRBJ1-3 20 TRBD1 TRBV4-3 CASSQDLGTGGRISGNTIYF TGCGCCAGCAGCCAAGATCTGGGGACAGGGGGGAGAATTTCTGGAAACACCATATATTTT
. TRBJ1-5 18 . TRBV2 CASSVEGRSSSGNQPQHF TGTGCCAGCAGTGTCGAAGGGAGAAGCAGTAGCGGCAATCAGCCCCAGCATTTT
. TRBJ2-7 18 TRBD1 TRBV4-2 CASSQEPGTGEWTYEQYF TGTGCCAGCAGCCAAGAACCGGGGACAGGGGAATGGACCTACGAGCAGTACTTC
. TRBJ2-3 15 TRBD2 TRBV2 CASRSSGKLTDTQYF TGTGCCAGCAGATCGAGCGGGAAACTCACAGATACGCAGTATTTT
. TRBJ2-5 16 TRBD2 TRBV7-2 CASSHWGLAGVETQYF TGTGCCAGCAGCCACTGGGGACTAGCGGGAGTAGAGACCCAGTACTTC
. TRBJ2-7 16 . TRBV11-2 CASSLDIRRYSHEQYF TGTGCCAGCAGCTTAGATATCCGCAGGTATTCTCACGAGCAGTACTTC
once TRBJ1-4 14 TRBD1 TRBV5-8 CASSLGTGYEKLFF TGTGCCAGCAGCTTAGGGACAGGGTACGAAAAACTGTTTTTT
. TRBJ2-1 12 . TRBV6-1 CASSDPDYEQFF TGTGCCAGCAGTGACCCAGACTATGAGCAGTTCTTC
. TRBJ2-1 14 . TRBV9 CASSVEAGPNEQFF TGTGCCAGCAGCGTAGAGGCGGGACCTAATGAGCAGTTCTTC